Listed below are T cell receptor beta chains from one sample, sequenced in a study of monozygotic twins with cystic fibrosis. Assay used: immunoSEQ multiplex PCR; TCRdb lists only in-frame clones, some missing. The sample has under 20,000 clones, around 97% seen once. Material: blood. The origin of the receptors is a woman aged 25 to 39 with cystic fibrosis. Both conserved end residues are part of each CDR3. D genes are given only for firm matches. A row's size may be missing; if present it is once, few, many or a size class.

d_call j_call v_call cdr3_length clone_size cdr3_nt cdr3_aa
TRBD1 TRBJ2-5 TRBV5-4 15 NA TGTGCCAGCAGCTTGGGGGGGACAGGGGAAGAGACCCAGTACTTC CASSLGGTGEETQYF
NA TRBJ1-6 TRBV9 16 NA TGTGCCAGCAGCCCACGACAGGTTCCCAATAATTCACCCCTCCACTTT CASSPRQVPNNSPLHF
NA TRBJ1-5 TRBV6-1 13 NA TGTGCCAGCAGTGAACGTCGAGGCCAGCCCCAGCATTTT CASSERRGQPQHF
NA TRBJ2-7 TRBV7-9 14 NA TGTGCCAGTTCACCCGGGTCCAGCTACTACGAGCAGTACTTC CASSPGSSYYEQYF
TRBD1 TRBJ1-6 TRBV6-1 14 NA TGTGCCAGCAGGAGGGACAGGGTTAATTCACCCCTCCACTTT CASRRDRVNSPLHF
TRBD1 TRBJ1-2 TRBV5-4 14 NA TGTGCCAGCAGCTCGGGACAGGGGGCTTATGGCTACACCTTC CASSSGQGAYGYTF
NA TRBJ1-1 TRBV5-4 15 NA TGTGCCAGCAGCCCCCCCGGGCCAAGGAACACTGAAGCTTTCTTT CASSPPGPRNTEAFF
NA TRBJ2-7 TRBV5-6 12 NA TGTGCCAGCAGCTTGTTATCCTACGAGCAGTACTTC CASSLLSYEQYF
NA TRBJ1-5 TRBV4-1 13 NA TGCGCCAGCAGCCCGCGGGGTGGGCAGCCCCAGCATTTT CASSPRGGQPQHF
TRBD1 TRBJ1-2 TRBV5-1 15 NA TGCGCCAGCAGGGTTACCGGGACAGAAAACTATGGCTACACCTTC CASRVTGTENYGYTF
NA TRBJ1-1 TRBV29-1 11 few TGCAGCGTTGAACGAATGGGTTACGCTTTCTTT CSVERMGYAFF